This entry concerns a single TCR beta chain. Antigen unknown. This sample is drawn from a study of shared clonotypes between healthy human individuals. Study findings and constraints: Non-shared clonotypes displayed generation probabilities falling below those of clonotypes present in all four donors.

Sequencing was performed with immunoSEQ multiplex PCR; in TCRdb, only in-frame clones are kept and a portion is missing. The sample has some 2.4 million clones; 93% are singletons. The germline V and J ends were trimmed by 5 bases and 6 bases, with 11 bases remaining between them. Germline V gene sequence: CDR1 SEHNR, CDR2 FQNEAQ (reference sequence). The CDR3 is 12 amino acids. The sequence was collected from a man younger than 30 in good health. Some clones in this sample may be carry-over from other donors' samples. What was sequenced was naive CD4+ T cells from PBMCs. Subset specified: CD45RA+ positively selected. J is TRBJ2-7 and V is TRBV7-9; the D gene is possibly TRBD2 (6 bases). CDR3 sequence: CASSHLGGEQYF. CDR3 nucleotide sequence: TGTGCCAGCAGCCACCTCGGGGGCGAGCAGTACTTC.